This TCR beta chain was identified in a study of regulatory T cells in long-lasting Graves disease. Study-wide results and limits: Preferential use of TRBV28, TRBJ1-2 and TRBJ2-5 was seen in persistent disease.

Losses at the gene ends were 3 bases for V and 7 bases for J; bases not matched to a gene: 2. The germline V gene has CDR1 ENHRY and CDR2 SYGVKD. The CDR3 sequence is 14 residues long. This clonotype was recorded at least ten times. Antigen specificity is unknown. Indicated time point: newly diagnosed GD, antithyroid drugs for less than 3 months. There was RNA extracted from PBMCs, and the TCR library was made from it. An approximately 9-milliliter sample of peripheral blood was drawn into EDTA tubes. HTBI primers from iRepertoire and Arm-PCR of CDR3 regions yielded the TCR beta libraries. In the original workflow: The samples yielded 55 to 75 TRBV and roughly 15 TRBJ segments. TCRdb fed the multiplex PCR reads into MiXCR, producing one record per CDR3 protein. Clone size and V and J calls follow TCRdb, not the original study. In the table there are around 450,000 distinct CDR3 sequences, roughly 15% of which are singletons.

This same sample was also taken into another study, of T cells in Graves' hyperthyroidism and ophthalmopathy. That study adds: Through a model of 13 V-J features, ophthalmopathy was separated from stable hyperthyroidism.

The sequence was collected from a man aged 35 to 55 with Graves disease. Here the sequenced sample was peripheral blood mononuclear cells (PBMCs), taken at new diagnosis, from a patient treated with antithyroid drugs. The V gene is TRBV10-3, the J gene TRBJ2-1, with 11 bases that match TRBD2. CDR3 bases: TGTGCCATCAGTGAACTAGCGGGAGCAAATGAGCAGTTCTTC. It is translated as CAISELAGANEQFF.